Shown below are 8 T cell receptor beta chains from a single sample sequenced in a study of T-cell memory formation after mild COVID-19. TCRdb recomputed calls from the 5' RACE reads with MiXCR, one row per CDR3 protein. The sample includes 70,000 to 95,000 distinct CDR3 sequences, more than 10% of them seen just once. Material: PBMCs or a T cell subset sorted from them (not recorded which). All receptors derive from a man younger than 35 who had mild COVID-19 (a few samples of this study predate the infection). Cell type and time point are not known.

This clonotype is deemed medium-sized. The DNA of the CDR3 is TGCAGTGCTACCATAGCGGGGGGGAACAACAATGAGCAGTTCTTC. It is translated as CSATIAGGNNNEQFF. This chain uses TRBV20-1 with TRBJ2-1; 11 bases are shared with TRBD2. CDR1 and CDR2 from the germline V gene are DFQATT and SNEGSKA (reference sequence). After removal of 4 bases from V and 5 bases from J, the junction contained 7 bases not matched to a gene. The CDR3 is 15 amino acids.

Only a few counts were recorded for this clonotype. V and J are TRBV7-3 and TRBJ2-3, with 10 bases fitting TRBD2. The V and J ends lost 5 bases and 5 bases, in that order; junction bases with no gene match: 7. This CDR3 comprises 15 residues. Looked up from germline, CDR1 is SGHTA and CDR2 is FQGTGA. The chain's CDR3 is CASSKSGGAIDTQYF. In DNA, the CDR3 is TGTGCCAGCAGCAAGAGCGGGGGGGCTATAGATACGCAGTATTTT.

The V and J genes are TRBV4-1 and TRBJ2-3; a possible D gene is TRBD2 (5 bases). This CDR3 is 12 amino acids long. From germline, CDR1 is MGHRA and CDR2 YSYEKL. The V gene lost 4 bases and the J gene lost 7 bases, with 9 bases spanning the gap. The CDR3 nucleotides are TGCGCCAGCAGCCCGGGGTCCAATACGCAGTATTTT. It encodes CASSPGSNTQYF.

This clonotype has only a few counts. The rearrangement joins TRBV5-5 to TRBJ1-5, with 7 bases lining up with TRBD1. Germline-derived CDR1 and CDR2 are SGHKS and YYEKEE (reference sequence). The CDR3 contains 15 residues. With 5 bases clipped from V and 2 bases from J, the junction kept 7 bases outside the gene matches. CDR3 sequence (DNA): TGTGCCAGCAGACTAACAGGGGAGGGCAATCAGCCCCAGCATTTT. Translation gives CASRLTGEGNQPQHF.

This chain uses TRBV27 with TRBJ2-1; 7 bases fit TRBD1. Germline CDR1 reads MNHEY; CDR2 reads SMNVEV (reference sequence). After removal of 5 bases from V and 10 bases from J, the junction contained 8 bases not matched to a gene. The CDR3 has 13 amino acids. As DNA, the CDR3 is TGTGCCAGCAGTATCGGGACAGTTTCCGAGCAGTTCTTC. Translated: CASSIGTVSEQFF.

This clonotype came up a few times. The chain joins TRBV6-6 to TRBJ2-1, with D uncertain. Germline CDR1 reads MNHNY; CDR2 reads SVGAGI (reference sequence). CDR3 length: 15 amino acids. Trimming removed 2 bases from V and 6 bases from J, with 14 bases in between. CDR3 residues: CASSYALETPNEQFF. CDR3 bases: TGTGCCAGCAGTTACGCTCTGGAAACACCCAATGAGCAGTTCTTC.

The V call is TRBV7-9, the J call TRBJ2-1; 9 bases line up with TRBD1. V trimming: 3 bases; J trimming: 6 bases; junction bases outside the gene matches: 3. Per the germline V gene, CDR1 is SEHNR and CDR2 is FQNEAQ (reference sequence). The CDR3 spans 14 residues. The CDR3 is CASSLLTGGNEQFF. As DNA, the CDR3 is TGTGCCAGCAGCTTGTTGACAGGGGGCAATGAGCAGTTCTTC.

The chain couples TRBV7-2 to TRBJ2-5; 11 bases map to TRBD2. Germline V gives CDR1 SGHTA, CDR2 FQGNSA. The J segment lost 5 bases and the V segment lost 4 bases, leaving 9 bases of the junction unmatched. There are 16 residues in the CDR3. The CDR3: CASSSRLAGGVETQYF. CDR3 coding DNA: TGTGCCAGCAGCTCCCGATTAGCGGGGGGGGTTGAGACCCAGTACTTC.